This is a list of T cell receptor beta chains from one sample in a study of CD8 T cells in Susac syndrome. TCRdb processed the immunoSEQ multiplex PCR reads anew with MiXCR; each CDR3 protein has one entry. The sample lists about 240,000 distinct CDR3 sequences; almost 97% were seen once. Sequencing input: CD4+ T cells from PBMCs. The origin of the receptors is a human donor with Susac syndrome. The CDR3 runs from the conserved cysteine through the conserved F or W. D genes are given only for firm matches. Only some rows state a clone size, as once, few, many or a class for expanded clones.

J gene: TRBJ2-3
clone size: -
D gene: -
V gene: TRBV7-3
CDR3 DNA: TGTGCCAGCAGCTTAGGACAGACGTACACAGATACGCAGTATTTT
CDR3 protein: CASSLGQTYTDTQYF

J gene: TRBJ2-2
clone size: -
D gene: -
V gene: TRBV27
CDR3 DNA: TGTGCCAGCAGTTCTCATAGGGGAAAGGCCACCGGGGAGCTGTTTTTT
CDR3 protein: CASSSHRGKATGELFF

J gene: TRBJ2-3
clone size: -
D gene: TRBD2
V gene: TRBV12-3/TRBV12-4
CDR3 DNA: TGTGCCAGCAGCCCCGAGGGCCTGACTAGCGGGAGAGACGGACGGTATTTT
CDR3 protein: CASSPEGLTSGRDGRYF

J gene: TRBJ2-1
clone size: -
D gene: TRBD2
V gene: TRBV12-5
CDR3 DNA: TGTGCTAGTGGTCTACCCGGGACTAGCGGGAGACGAGAGCAGTTCTTC
CDR3 protein: CASGLPGTSGRREQFF

J gene: TRBJ1-2
clone size: -
D gene: -
V gene: TRBV20-1
CDR3 DNA: TGCAGTGCTATCCCTCCATATGGCTACACCTTC
CDR3 protein: CSAIPPYGYTF

J gene: TRBJ2-7
clone size: -
D gene: -
V gene: TRBV19
CDR3 DNA: TGTGCCAGTAGTAATCGGGAACACGGGTCCTACGAGCAGTACTTC
CDR3 protein: CASSNREHGSYEQYF

J gene: TRBJ2-7
clone size: -
D gene: TRBD1
V gene: TRBV5-4
CDR3 DNA: TGTGCCAGCAGCTTGTACGTTTTACAGGGGCCAAGGTGGGGCTCCTACGAGCAGTACTTC
CDR3 protein: CASSLYVLQGPRWGSYEQYF

J gene: TRBJ2-3
clone size: few
D gene: -
V gene: TRBV11-2
CDR3 DNA: TGTGCCAGCAGCTATGGAGATACGCAGTATTTT
CDR3 protein: CASSYGDTQYF

J gene: TRBJ2-5
clone size: -
D gene: TRBD2
V gene: TRBV4-2
CDR3 DNA: TGTGCCAGCAGCCGAGGGGGACTAGCGGGAGATTCGGAGACCCAGTACTTC
CDR3 protein: CASSRGGLAGDSETQYF

J gene: TRBJ2-2
clone size: -
D gene: TRBD2
V gene: TRBV5-1
CDR3 DNA: TGCGCCAGCAGCTGGACTAGCGTAACGAACACCGGGGAGCTGTTTTTT
CDR3 protein: CASSWTSVTNTGELFF

J gene: TRBJ2-4
clone size: once
D gene: -
V gene: TRBV6-5
CDR3 DNA: TGTGCCAGCAGTTATCGAAGGGTGGAAAACATTCAGTACTTC
CDR3 protein: CASSYRRVENIQYF

J gene: TRBJ1-1
clone size: -
D gene: -
V gene: TRBV29-1
CDR3 DNA: TGCAGCGCTTCGGGACGGATGAACACTGAAGCTTTCTTT
CDR3 protein: CSASGRMNTEAFF

J gene: TRBJ2-5
clone size: -
D gene: -
V gene: TRBV12-3/TRBV12-4
CDR3 DNA: TGTGCCAGCACCCATCGGGACTCCCGGGCAACCCAGTACTTC
CDR3 protein: CASTHRDSRATQYF

J gene: TRBJ2-2
clone size: -
D gene: -
V gene: TRBV9
CDR3 DNA: TGTGCCAGCAGCGTAGTAACTACCACCGGGGAGCTGTTTTTT
CDR3 protein: CASSVVTTTGELFF

J gene: TRBJ1-2
clone size: few
D gene: -
V gene: TRBV12-3/TRBV12-4
CDR3 DNA: TGTGCCAGCAGTTTTCAGGGAGCAGGTGGCTACACCTTC
CDR3 protein: CASSFQGAGGYTF

J gene: TRBJ1-1
clone size: -
D gene: -
V gene: TRBV29-1
CDR3 DNA: TGCAGCGTTGGGAGGGATTTTGTAGGGGCGGACACTGAAGCTTTCTTT
CDR3 protein: CSVGRDFVGADTEAFF

J gene: TRBJ2-1
clone size: -
D gene: TRBD2
V gene: TRBV9
CDR3 DNA: TGTGCCAGCAGCGTAGCGGGAGGGCCGACGGGTGGGCAGTTCTTC
CDR3 protein: CASSVAGGPTGGQFF

J gene: TRBJ2-7
clone size: -
D gene: TRBD1
V gene: TRBV16
CDR3 DNA: TGTGCCAGCAGCCAATCTTACAGGGGCAGCTACGAGCAGTACTTC
CDR3 protein: CASSQSYRGSYEQYF

J gene: TRBJ2-5
clone size: -
D gene: -
V gene: TRBV2
CDR3 DNA: TGTGCCAGCAGGGAGGACTATTGGGCCCAGTACTTC
CDR3 protein: CASREDYWAQYF

J gene: TRBJ1-1
clone size: -
D gene: -
V gene: TRBV30
CDR3 DNA: TGTGCCTGGAGTTTGTGGGTGCACACTGAAGCTTTCTTT
CDR3 protein: CAWSLWVHTEAFF

J gene: TRBJ2-3
clone size: -
D gene: -
V gene: TRBV27
CDR3 DNA: TGTGCCAGCAGTTATAAACAGGGTAATGGCGCTACAGATACGCAGTATTTT
CDR3 protein: CASSYKQGNGATDTQYF

J gene: TRBJ1-2
clone size: -
D gene: -
V gene: TRBV5-1
CDR3 DNA: TGCGCCAGCAGCTTTGCGTCTAACTATGGCTACACCTTC
CDR3 protein: CASSFASNYGYTF

J gene: TRBJ2-7
clone size: -
D gene: -
V gene: TRBV18
CDR3 DNA: TGTGCCAGCTCACCCGTAACGGGAGAGCAGTACTTC
CDR3 protein: CASSPVTGEQYF

J gene: TRBJ1-3
clone size: -
D gene: -
V gene: TRBV4-1
CDR3 DNA: TGCGCCAGCAGCCAAGATCTGGGGTCCGTTACTGGAAACACCATATATTTT
CDR3 protein: CASSQDLGSVTGNTIYF

J gene: TRBJ2-5
clone size: -
D gene: -
V gene: TRBV19
CDR3 DNA: TGTGCCAGTAGTCCCCAGACAGGGAGGGAGACCCAGTACTTC
CDR3 protein: CASSPQTGRETQYF

J gene: TRBJ2-3
clone size: few
D gene: -
V gene: TRBV2
CDR3 DNA: TGTGCCAGTAGCCCCGCAGATACGCAGTATTTT
CDR3 protein: CASSPADTQYF

J gene: TRBJ2-6
clone size: -
D gene: -
V gene: TRBV5-8
CDR3 DNA: TGTGCCAGCAGCTTCTACGGCTCTGGGGCCAACGTCCTGACTTTC
CDR3 protein: CASSFYGSGANVLTF